This T cell receptor (beta chain) is drawn from a study of blood T cells in healthy people across ages. Study details: Capturing about one barcoded beta molecule per two T cells was achieved by template switching. Study conclusions and caveats: Higher diversity, along with more naive CD4+ cells, distinguished long-lived donors from aged donors. Across samples, TCR beta diversity tracked strongly with naive T cell percentage.

The length of the CDR3 is 18 amino acids, counting both ends. A second PCR, run for roughly 7 to 12 cycles, used a sample-barcoded 5' primer plus a J-beta primer mix. TCRdb reanalysed the 5' RACE reads using MiXCR and keeps one entry per CDR3 protein. The sample holds over 600,000 distinct CDR3 sequences, roughly two fifths seen once. This clonotype was seen more than once but under ten times. Its specificity is unknown. Because the CDR3's place on the DNA is in doubt, the DNA is left out and the CDR3 is given as listed by TCRdb. The chain combines TRBV7-5 with TRBJ1-2. TRBV7-5 is assigned pseudogene status. This clonotype was obtained from an elderly man in good health. Sequenced input: blood. CDR3 protein: CISVPEARGSVMSYGYTF.